This T cell receptor beta chain was recorded in a study of T-cell memory formation after mild COVID-19. Study background: For the most part, TCR clusters were specific to one donor. Study-wide results and caveats: There was a balanced CD4/CD8 profile in clones contracting day 15 to 85, and later expanders leaned CD4+. CD4+ contracting clones lay mainly in CM and EM, CD8+ ones in EMRA.

Comments on this clonotype: The antigen remains unidentified.

5'RACE with constant-segment primers built TCRalpha and TCRbeta cDNA libraries with UMIs. MiXCR, run by TCRdb on the 5' RACE reads, gives a single entry per CDR3 protein. The sample shows just over 150,000 distinct CDR3 sequences, around 30% of them seen only once. With 6 bases removed from V and 2 bases from J, the gap between germline ends came to 11 bases. Germline lookup yields CDR1 MDHEN and CDR2 SYDVKM. CDR3 length: 14 amino acids. Sequencing was done on a sample of PBMCs or a T cell subset sorted from them (not recorded which). V and J are TRBV28 and TRBJ1-3, with a tentative D call TRBD1 (5 bases). This TCR was recovered from an adult woman who had mild COVID-19 (a few samples of this study predate the infection). Cell type and time point are not known. CDR3 region: CASRKGTAGNTIYF. CDR3 coding DNA: TGTGCCAGCAGGAAAGGGACGGCTGGAAACACCATATATTTT. Filled out from reference TRBV28 and TRBJ1-3, the complete variable domain reads DVKVTQSSRYLVKRTGEKVFLECVQDMDHENMFWYRQDPGLGLRLIYFSYDVKMKEKGDIPEGYSVSREKKERFSLILESASTNQTSMYLCASRKGTAGNTIYFGEGSWLTVV.